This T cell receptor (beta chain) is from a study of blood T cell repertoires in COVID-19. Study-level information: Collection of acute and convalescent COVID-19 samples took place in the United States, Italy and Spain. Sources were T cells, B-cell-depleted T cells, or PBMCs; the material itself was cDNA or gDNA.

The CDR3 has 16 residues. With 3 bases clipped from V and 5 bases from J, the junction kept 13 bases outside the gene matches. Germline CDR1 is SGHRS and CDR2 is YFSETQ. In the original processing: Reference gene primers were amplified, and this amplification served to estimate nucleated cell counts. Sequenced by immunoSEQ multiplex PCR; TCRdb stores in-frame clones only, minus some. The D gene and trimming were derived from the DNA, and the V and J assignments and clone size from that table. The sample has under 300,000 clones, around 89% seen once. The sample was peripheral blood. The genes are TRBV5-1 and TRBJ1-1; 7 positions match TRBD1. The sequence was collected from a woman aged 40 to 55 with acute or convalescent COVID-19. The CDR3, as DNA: TGCGCCAGCAGCTACAAACAGGGGCGTTTGGGAACTGAAGCTTTCTTT. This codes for CASSYKQGRLGTEAFF.